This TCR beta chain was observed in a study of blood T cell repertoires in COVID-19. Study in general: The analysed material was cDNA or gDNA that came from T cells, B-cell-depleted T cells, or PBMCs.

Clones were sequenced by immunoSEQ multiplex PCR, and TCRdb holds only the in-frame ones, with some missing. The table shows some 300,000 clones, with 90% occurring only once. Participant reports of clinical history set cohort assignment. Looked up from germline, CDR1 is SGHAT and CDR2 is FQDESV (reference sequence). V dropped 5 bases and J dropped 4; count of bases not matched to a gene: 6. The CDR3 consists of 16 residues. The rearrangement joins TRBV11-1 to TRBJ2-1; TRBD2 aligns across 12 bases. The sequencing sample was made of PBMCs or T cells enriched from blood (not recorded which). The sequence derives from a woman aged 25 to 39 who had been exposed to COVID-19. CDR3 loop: CASSPRTSGVYNEQFF. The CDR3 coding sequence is TGTGCCAGCAGCCCTAGGACTAGCGGGGTGTACAATGAGCAGTTCTTC. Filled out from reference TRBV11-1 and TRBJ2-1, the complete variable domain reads EAEVAQSPRYKITEKSQAVAFWCDPISGHATLYWYRQILGQGPELLVQFQDESVVDDSQLPKDRFSAERLKGVDSTLKIQPAELGDSAMYLCASSPRTSGVYNEQFFGPGTRLTVL.